These 8 T cell receptor beta chains share one sample of origin, sequenced in a study of siplizumab effects on memory and regulatory T cells. Cells from the mixed lymphocyte reaction were cocultured for six to seven days at 37°C. No antigen has been identified for these receptors. The repertoire was sequenced with immunoSEQ multiplex PCR; TCRdb's copy has only in-frame clones and lacks some. The data contain some 7,800 clones, 35% to 40% of them seen just once; the ten biggest clones take up 5.8%. The source material was CFSE-low (dividing) CD8+ T cells sorted from an allogeneic mixed lymphocyte reaction. The receptors originated from a human donor in good health; the cells came from an allogeneic mixed lymphocyte reaction.

The chain joins TRBV4-3 to TRBJ2-7; TRBD2 might be the D (5 bases). Trimming removed 3 bases from V and 3 bases from J, with 15 bases in between. The length of the CDR3 is 15 residues. Germline V gene data show CDR1 as LGHNA and CDR2 as YSLEER. CDR3 sequence reads: CASSQANGRVYEQYF. The CDR3 DNA follows: TGCGCCAGCAGCCAGGCGAATGGGAGAGTCTACGAGCAGTACTTC.

Relative to its sample, this clone is medium-sized. V is TRBV7-9 and J is TRBJ2-7; perhaps TRBD1 as D (6 bases). Germline V gene data show CDR1 as SEHNR and CDR2 as FQNEAQ (reference sequence). CDR3 size: 14 residues. Trimming stripped 6 bases from V and 3 bases from J, with 15 bases between. CDR3 protein: CASSSSRTDYEQYF. In DNA, the CDR3 is TGTGCCAGCAGTTCCTCCCGGACAGACTACGAGCAGTACTTC.

This clone counts as medium-sized (0.01 to 0.1%). This chain joins TRBV14 and TRBJ2-1, with a possible D match to TRBD1 (5 bases). This CDR3 region has 17 residues. Trimming removed 0 bases from V and 2 bases from J, with 14 bases in between. CDR1 and CDR2 from the germline V gene are SGHDN and FVKESK. Here the CDR3 reads CASSQDIHRGTYNEQFF. The CDR3 bases are TGTGCCAGCAGCCAAGACATCCATAGGGGTACCTACAATGAGCAGTTCTTC.

This clone is labeled as medium-sized. The CDR3 DNA reads as TGTGCCAGCAGTGTCGCCAGGGGGCGACAACACGGTCAGCCCCAGCATTTT. Translation gives CASSVARGRQHGQPQHF. V and J are TRBV28 and TRBJ1-5; 8 bases agree with TRBD1. Germline-derived CDR1 and CDR2 are MDHEN and SYDVKM. V gave up 5 bases and J gave up 6 bases; unmatched junction bases: 15. The CDR3 contains 17 residues.

This clone came up a few times. The chain is built from TRBV7-9 and TRBJ2-7, with TRBD2 matching 7 bases. V was pared by 0 bases and J by 4 bases, with 9 bases of the junction left unmatched. In germline, CDR1 is SEHNR, CDR2 FQNEAQ (reference sequence). The CDR3 totals 16 residues. The CDR3 spells CASSLAAASGTYEQYF. The CDR3 DNA reads TGTGCCAGCAGCTTAGCGGCGGCTAGCGGAACTTACGAGCAGTACTTC. The full variable domain, its missing parts supplied by reference TRBV7-9 and TRBJ2-7, is DTGVSQNPRHKITKRGQNVTFRCDPISEHNRLYWYRQTLGQGPEFLTYFQNEAQLEKSRLLSDRFSAERPKGSFSTLEIQRTEQGDSAMYLCASSLAAASGTYEQYFGPGTRLTVT.

The V and J genes are TRBV27 and TRBJ1-1; D unclear. The CDR3 has 13 residues. Trimming took off 4 bases at V and 4 bases at J, with 10 bases between the two ends. The V gene's germline CDR1 is MNHEY and CDR2 SMNVEV (reference sequence). As DNA, the CDR3 is TGTGCCAGCAGTTGGCGGGAGAGCACTGAAGCTTTCTTT. It encodes CASSWRESTEAFF.

The rearrangement uses TRBV9 and TRBJ2-1; 7 nucleotides agree with TRBD1. J gave up 3 bases and V 4 bases, and 7 bases lay outside the gene matches. There are 15 residues in the CDR3. The germline V gene encodes CDR1 SGDLS and CDR2 YYNGEE. CDR3 in amino acids: CASSPPGQHYNEQFF. CDR3 in DNA: TGTGCCAGCAGCCCACCGGGACAGCACTACAATGAGCAGTTCTTC.

This clone was observed a handful of times. The rearrangement uses TRBV4-3 and TRBJ2-7, with TRBD2 matching over 7 bases. The trim removed 1 base at V and 0 bases at J, leaving 3 bases unmatched. Germline loops: CDR1 LGHNA, CDR2 YSLEER. The CDR3 length is 15 residues. The CDR3 region is CASSQVAGSSYEQYF. The CDR3 DNA sequence: TGCGCCAGCAGCCAAGTAGCGGGTAGCTCCTACGAGCAGTACTTC.